The entry below describes one T cell receptor (beta chain). The specificity of this receptor is unknown. Base-call qualities are not available, and no considerably larger clone is one nucleotide away. The cohort was made up of several hundred healthy bone marrow donors. At the time of sampling, every cohort member was nominally healthy, though immune exposures that went unrecorded were likely present. The donor was CMV seronegative and was included in the group of a few hundred seronegative cohort members. A peripheral blood sample was provided by each donor, and peripheral blood mononuclear cells were used for TCR beta sequencing. Genomic DNA extraction from the blood cell samples was performed with the Qiagen DNeasy Blood Extraction Kit. The library was made by the immunoSEQ multiplex PCR assay. The multiplex PCR relied on a mix of 60 forward primers for TCR Vbeta segments and 13 reverse primers for TCR Jbeta segments. A multiplex PCR assay on genomic DNA amplified the CDR3 region of rearranged TCR beta genes. Amplified TCR beta libraries were sequenced as 87-base-pair reads on the Illumina HiSeq System. On the study's bioinformatics: A later analysis tallied 75 million to 95 million unique TCR beta chains across the 700 or so repertoires, and roughly 11 million of those chains were shared by two or more donors. Raw reads were error-corrected and collapsed into unique sequences by a nearest-neighbor algorithm in which closely related sequences were merged to remove PCR and sequencing errors. CDR3 sequences were aligned to IMGT reference sequences to assign V, D and J gene segments. For a sequence to be retained, a match of at least six nucleotides was required to both a V gene segment and a J gene segment. A rearrangement counted as productive if the CDR3 had no stop codons and remained in frame with V and J, and every other rearrangement counted as non-productive. CDR3 was defined according to IMGT convention as the region running from the second conserved V-encoded cysteine to the conserved J-encoded phenylalanine. The earlier analysis of some 600 of the donors excluded sequences that lacked an unambiguous match to a single V gene segment. In an earlier analysis of a few hundred of the donors, V segments were called functional above 56.7% productive rearrangements and were called segregating when the between-donor standard deviation exceeded 5%. A statistical classification framework was developed to diagnose cytomegalovirus status using the catalog of TCR beta chain sequences. A later analysis assigned V and J genes by comparing TCR nucleotide sequences with IMGT/GENE-DB human TR gene sequences. Using the TCRdist pipeline, a later analysis assigned CDR3 sequences along with most-parsimonious VDJ recombination scenarios. In a later analysis, every TCR beta chain was defined by the combination of its CDR3 amino acid sequence and its V-gene family, and reads without a unique V-gene family were dropped. To address suspected cross-contamination and a sequencing artifact, a later analysis removed around 600 highly shared, low-generation-probability nucleotide sequences. A later analysis calculated a clonal expansion index for each public chain from normalized within-repertoire ranks of inferred template counts. In a later analysis, generation probabilities were computed with a VDJ recombination model fitted to out-of-frame rearrangements, and the resulting probabilities were checked against IGoR. In a later analysis, hypergeometric tests were used to score TCR-TCR, TCR-HLA and TCR-CMV co-occurrence, with a repertoire-size bias correction applied to TCR pairs. False discovery rates were estimated in a later analysis by permuting HLA or CMV assignments 20 times. A later analysis grouped co-occurring TCRs with DBSCAN, adding TCRdist sequence similarity when clustering within HLA-allele-positive subsets. Co-occurrence clustering excluded repertoires with fewer than 30,000 or more than 120,000 public chains, plus five with anomalous nucleotide sharing. What TCRdb holds here is the immuneACCESS table cut down to in-frame rearrangements. Part of the clones is not present; checked against another copy, under half of the missing clones reflect an unresolved V gene, and the others are unexplained. That table supplies the V and J calls and clone size; D and trimming were determined from the DNA. The sample contains tens of thousands of clones, 60% to 80% of them found a single time. The biggest ten clones account for approximately 3.8% of the sample.

CDR3 length: 14 amino acids, cysteine to phenylalanine. Just the 42-base CDR3 DNA is kept, in frame starting at base 1. Looking up the germline V gene (reference sequence) yields CDR1 MNHNY and CDR2 SVGAGI. V is cut by 4 bases and J by 4 bases, and the space between the germline ends is 13 bases. The data stem from a study of cytomegalovirus exposure and HLA in healthy donors (dated by TCRdb to about 2017). Background for the entire study: According to an earlier analysis of 550 to 700 of the donors, 150 million to 200 million T cells yielded 117 million unique TCR beta sequences and about 300 Gb of sequence data. About 280 gigabases of sequencing data and around 85 million unique TCR sequences made up an early release that covered fewer than 650 HLA-typed donors. Of the approximately 400 genotyped donors, roughly 80% fell in the genetic ancestry cluster associated with self-reported Caucasian donors. The study aimed to test whether cataloging public T cell receptors could reveal signatures of past pathogen exposure. The T cell repertoires of some 700 subjects were profiled by immunosequencing and related to cytomegalovirus serostatus. A separate validation cohort of roughly 120 different subjects was used in addition to the approximately 640-subject first cohort. High-throughput TCR immunosequencing, statistical association of individual TCRs with disease status, and machine learning were combined to predict cytomegalovirus infection status. A later analysis re-examined previously published TCR beta repertoires from about 670 donors and added high-resolution HLA genotyping to investigate patterns of TCR occurrence. Rather than drawing on any new phenotypic data, the later analysis identified candidate immune exposures from TCR beta sequences and the way those sequences occurred across donors. In an earlier analysis of roughly 580 of the donors, high-throughput TCR beta sequencing was used to judge whether each TCR beta V gene segment behaved as functional or pseudogenic. Donor age, sex, ethnicity and CMV serostatus were compiled alongside the repertoire data. In a later genetic analysis, genome-wide SNP genotypes for 398 of the 666 donors were used, and that subset was treated as a discovery cohort. All discovery cohort repertoires had been generated using a single sequencing platform. Both class I and class II loci were covered by HLA typing, at four-digit resolution. The number of typed donors differed by locus: about 629-630 for A, B, C, DRB1 and DQB1; 500 to 550 for DQA1; over 600 for DPA1; and 400 to 480 for DPB1. About 5 DR-DQ haplotypes were handled as single units for association and clustering, since linkage in the cohort was strong. On average, around 200,000 unique TCR beta nucleotide sequences were sequenced per donor among fewer than 500 genotyped donors of the cohort, with about 17% of those sequences being non-productive. General conclusions and limits of the study: In a later genetic analysis, a missense DCLRE1C variant was associated with V-gene and J-gene trimming of TCR beta chains, and the association was replicated in an independent cohort. Most TCR sequences were seen in very few donors, while some public TCRs were found in many individuals. In vitro tests confirmed that a few of the cytomegalovirus-associated TCR beta chains recognize cytomegalovirus antigens. Because HLA typing was missing for some donors at each locus, association tests included only the typed subset. Correlated functional status among segregating V segments might be attributable to linkage disequilibrium, but an unknown experimental factor could not be ruled out. A further reported finding was that TCR beta sequences accurately predicted the HLA-A and HLA-B alleles for most subjects in the first cohort. A later analysis found that TCR association rates varied across HLA loci, with DRB1 alleles showing the most associated TCRs and HLA-C alleles the fewest. The presence/absence analyses assumed that sequencing depth was roughly uniform across donors, and that assumption may not be true. Immune exposure information for the cohort was limited to CMV serostatus. Because counts were too low, roughly 16 rarely observed V segments, including chromosome 9 orphons, were excluded from the earlier analysis of some 590 of the donors. Most CMV-associated TCR beta chains appeared to be HLA-restricted in a later analysis, and the HLA associations seemed to be driven largely by CMV exposure. In the study, around 160 TCR beta chains were listed as associated with cytomegalovirus. In a later analysis, several top co-occurrence clusters were reported to appear linked to parvovirus B19, influenza, CMV and Epstein-Barr virus. At a false discovery rate of 0.05, a later analysis linked 15,000 to 20,000 TCR beta sequences to specific HLA alleles. Compared with the roughly 670-donor mean, donors in an Asian-associated ancestry cluster had fewer N-insertions in productive TCRs, according to a later genetic analysis. It was suggested by the authors that the approach could potentially be generalized to other disease states and immunological phenotypes. Assigning TCR associations to individual alleles was difficult when HLA alleles, especially DR and DQ, strongly co-occurred. The 87-base-pair reads could not distinguish some IMGT-functional V segments, including TRBV6-2 and TRBV6-3, so those segments were excluded. Compared with equally common non-associated chains, HLA-associated TCR beta chains in a later analysis were more clonally expanded and had lower generation probabilities. An earlier analysis of 587 of the donors showed that most TCR beta V segments appeared in productive rearrangements either about 87% or about 30% of the time, which broadly matched IMGT annotations. This cohort had only TCR beta chains sequenced, and the lack of alpha or paired-chain data limited which features could be detected. A cluster of highly shared sequence variants was judged likely to represent a technical artifact of the sequencing pipeline. In both the original and validation cohorts, the classifier was reported to diagnose cytomegalovirus status with high specificity and sensitivity.

Recombination joined TRBV6-6 with TRBJ1-2; no D segment can be confidently identified. Sequenced: PBMCs. This receptor was obtained from a woman in her thirties or forties in good health and CMV-seronegative. The encoded CDR3 is CASSSLGAFYGYTF. The DNA reads TGTGCCAGCAGTTCCTTGGGAGCGTTCTATGGCTACACCTTC.